This paragraph covers one T cell receptor beta chain sequence. The sample belongs to a study of blood T cell repertoires in COVID-19. The overall study: Sites in the United States, Italy and Spain provided acute and convalescent COVID-19 samples. The cDNA or gDNA used as material had been derived from T cells, B-cell-depleted T cells, or PBMCs.

V shed 4 bases and J 7 bases; nucleotides not matched to a gene: 9. CDR1 and CDR2 from the germline V gene are SGHVS and FNYEAQ. The CDR3 totals 15 residues. Generated by immunoSEQ multiplex PCR, the TCRdb table keeps only in-frame clones and is missing some. This repertoire shows 250,000 to 300,000 clones, around 90% found once; its top ten account for 2% to 2.5%. The sample was peripheral blood. The chain employs TRBV7-6 and TRBJ2-1, with 8 bases identical to TRBD2. The receptor was derived from a woman aged 50 to 60 who had recovered from COVID-19. The CDR3 nucleotides read TGTGCCAGCAGCTCACGCGGGGGGTTGACGAATGAGCAGTTCTTC. Its translation: CASSSRGGLTNEQFF.